This T cell receptor beta chain was captured in a study of shared clonotypes between healthy human individuals. V lost 5 bases and J lost 0, with 11 bases in between. The CDR3 runs to 15 residues. The germline gives CDR1 SGHVS, CDR2 FNYEAQ. Naive CD8 cells comprised CD45RO-negative, CCR7-positively selected cells, excluding terminally differentiated effector memory CD45RA+ cells. General study results and limits: Clonotypes shared by all four sorted-subset donors had higher generation probabilities than non-shared clonotypes.

Using immunoSEQ multiplex PCR, the repertoire was profiled, and TCRdb retains in-frame clones only, with some absent. The table shows around 2,000,000 clones, with about 93% occurring only once. Details on this clone: The antigen is undetermined.

The genes are TRBV7-6 and TRBJ1-5; TRBD1 is a possible D gene (5 bases). Sequenced sample: naive CD8+ T cells from PBMCs. This receptor was obtained from a man between 18 and 35 years old in good health. Some clones in this sample may be carry-over from other donors' samples. The CDR3 bases are TGTGCCAGCAGCCCGGACACCCATAGCAATCAGCCCCAGCATTTT. It is translated as CASSPDTHSNQPQHF.